This TCR beta chain was sequenced in a study of blood T cells in healthy people across ages. The wider study: With template switching, about one barcoded beta molecule was captured per two T cells.

Comment on this clonotype: Its antigen is not identified.

Study-level findings and limits: The study lacked donor CMV status, which possibly confounded expanded clonotype changes.

CDR1 GTSNPN and CDR2 SVGIG come from the germline V gene (reference sequence). The CDR3 is 15 amino acids. Trimming at V came to 4 bases and at J to 2 bases, leaving 5 bases not matched to a gene. PCR was performed a second time for roughly 7 to 11 cycles using a sample-barcoded 5' primer and a J-beta primer mix. Using its own MiXCR run on the 5' RACE reads, TCRdb lists one record per CDR3 protein. Of 600,000 or so distinct CDR3 sequences listed, 25% to 30% are singletons. The clonotype originates from an elderly woman in good health. The sample consisted of blood. The V gene is TRBV30, the J gene TRBJ2-2; 9 nucleotides align to TRBD2. The CDR3 loop is CAWKLAGTNTGELFF. CDR3 sequence (DNA): TGTGCCTGGAAGCTAGCGGGGACAAACACCGGGGAGCTGTTTTTT. Using reference TRBV30 and TRBJ2-2 for the parts outside the CDR3, the full variable domain is SQTIHQWPATLVQPVGSPLSLECTVEGTSNPNLYWYRQAAGRGLQLLFYSVGIGQISSEVPQNLSASRPQDRQFILSSKKLLLSDSGFYLCAWKLAGTNTGELFFGEGSRLTVL.